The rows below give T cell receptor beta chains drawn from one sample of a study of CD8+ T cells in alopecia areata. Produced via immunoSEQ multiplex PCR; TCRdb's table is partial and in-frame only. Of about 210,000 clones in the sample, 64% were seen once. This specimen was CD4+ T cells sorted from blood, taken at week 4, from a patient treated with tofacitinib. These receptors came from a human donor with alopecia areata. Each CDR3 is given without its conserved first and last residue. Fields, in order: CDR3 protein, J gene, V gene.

cdr3_aa: ASSVLDRGDTEAF; j_call: TRBJ1-1; v_call: TRBV6-1
cdr3_aa: SAGVTGANVLT; j_call: TRBJ2-6; v_call: TRBV29-1
cdr3_aa: ASRERGPGGDTQY; j_call: TRBJ2-3; v_call: TRBV7-2
cdr3_aa: SVTQTIEAF; j_call: TRBJ1-1; v_call: TRBV29-1
cdr3_aa: AWSVSGLGQPQH; j_call: TRBJ1-5; v_call: TRBV30
cdr3_aa: ASIGGLAGDTQY; j_call: TRBJ2-3; v_call: TRBV2
cdr3_aa: ASRPGQLGGYT; j_call: TRBJ1-2; v_call: TRBV19
cdr3_aa: ASSQRDRGSNTEAF; j_call: TRBJ1-1; v_call: TRBV4-1
cdr3_aa: ASTPRQGAITGELF; j_call: TRBJ2-2; v_call: TRBV7-2
cdr3_aa: AWNKRNEQF; j_call: TRBJ2-1; v_call: TRBV30
cdr3_aa: ASRPAGPGSETQY; j_call: TRBJ2-5; v_call: TRBV28
cdr3_aa: SVRRQGGGYT; j_call: TRBJ1-2; v_call: TRBV29-1
cdr3_aa: ASSVGTTHGETQY; j_call: TRBJ2-5; v_call: TRBV9
cdr3_aa: ASSLVTGGRETQY; j_call: TRBJ2-5; v_call: TRBV5-8
cdr3_aa: ASSTQYGYT; j_call: TRBJ1-2; v_call: TRBV6-5
cdr3_aa: ASSPGGRTQETQY; j_call: TRBJ2-5; v_call: TRBV5-1
cdr3_aa: ASSYGRGGISYEQY; j_call: TRBJ2-7; v_call: TRBV6-5
cdr3_aa: ASSQVAKVNTEAF; j_call: TRBJ1-1; v_call: TRBV4-3
cdr3_aa: ASDREVGNQPQH; j_call: TRBJ1-5; v_call: TRBV7-2
cdr3_aa: ASSPGTDYGYT; j_call: TRBJ1-2; v_call: TRBV7-9
cdr3_aa: SVGQSIYEQY; j_call: TRBJ2-7; v_call: TRBV29-1
cdr3_aa: ASARTPNYGYT; j_call: TRBJ1-2; v_call: TRBV9
cdr3_aa: AGSTLAKNIQY; j_call: TRBJ2-4; v_call: TRBV7-7
cdr3_aa: ASSLLDSGANVLT; j_call: TRBJ2-6; v_call: TRBV5-1
cdr3_aa: ASSSALAGQGYGYT; j_call: TRBJ1-2; v_call: TRBV7-8
cdr3_aa: ASSLGRGRSDQPQH; j_call: TRBJ1-5; v_call: TRBV28
cdr3_aa: ASSPTQGNTGELF; j_call: TRBJ2-2; v_call: TRBV7-9
cdr3_aa: ASSLAGTSQETQY; j_call: TRBJ2-5; v_call: TRBV5-1
cdr3_aa: ASSQDPTVAGELF; j_call: TRBJ2-2; v_call: TRBV4-3
cdr3_aa: ASSPGQGRYEQY; j_call: TRBJ2-7; v_call: TRBV18
cdr3_aa: ASSSGLSGEAQY; j_call: TRBJ2-5; v_call: TRBV5-1
cdr3_aa: AWSLNYGYT; j_call: TRBJ1-2; v_call: TRBV30
cdr3_aa: ASSYSDGGETQY; j_call: TRBJ2-5; v_call: TRBV6-6
cdr3_aa: ASSPEETQY; j_call: TRBJ2-5; v_call: TRBV11-2
cdr3_aa: ASRSSTGGDTEAF; j_call: TRBJ1-1; v_call: TRBV27
cdr3_aa: AWSAGPGANTGELF; j_call: TRBJ2-2; v_call: TRBV30
cdr3_aa: ASSLGGAGKPQH; j_call: TRBJ1-5; v_call: TRBV7-2
cdr3_aa: SVGGENQPQH; j_call: TRBJ1-5; v_call: TRBV29-1
cdr3_aa: ASIRGEGPGELF; j_call: TRBJ2-2; v_call: TRBV2
cdr3_aa: AIRHGTDSNQPQH; j_call: TRBJ1-5; v_call: TRBV10-3
cdr3_aa: ASSAHGTEQETQY; j_call: TRBJ2-5; v_call: TRBV2
cdr3_aa: SGGNTEAF; j_call: TRBJ1-1; v_call: TRBV29-1
cdr3_aa: ASSYDDRGLNTIY; j_call: TRBJ1-3; v_call: TRBV6-5
cdr3_aa: AWSVGLAGGHEQY; j_call: TRBJ2-7; v_call: TRBV30
cdr3_aa: ATPAPGSQQSAQH; j_call: TRBJ1-5; v_call: TRBV5-1
cdr3_aa: SAALTRSYEQY; j_call: TRBJ2-7; v_call: TRBV29-1
cdr3_aa: ASSLGTADTQY; j_call: TRBJ2-3; v_call: TRBV7-9
cdr3_aa: ASSDLRSSGNTIY; j_call: TRBJ1-3; v_call: TRBV25-1
cdr3_aa: ASSPLGGGASGYT; j_call: TRBJ1-2; v_call: TRBV4-1
cdr3_aa: ASSLSPGQETQY; j_call: TRBJ2-5; v_call: TRBV27
cdr3_aa: ASSAGQGLATNEKLF; j_call: TRBJ1-4; v_call: TRBV19
cdr3_aa: ASSFTGVVDTEAF; j_call: TRBJ1-1; v_call: TRBV18
cdr3_aa: ASKLTGVSPLH; j_call: TRBJ1-6; v_call: TRBV27
cdr3_aa: ASSKVEVGQY; j_call: TRBJ2-7; v_call: TRBV21-1
cdr3_aa: AWSPGQLNTEAF; j_call: TRBJ1-1; v_call: TRBV30
cdr3_aa: ASSELAAPGTGELF; j_call: TRBJ2-2; v_call: TRBV10-3
cdr3_aa: ASGAADYT; j_call: TRBJ1-2; v_call: TRBV19